What follows are 12 T cell receptor beta chains derived from one specimen sequenced in a study of T cells in Graves' hyperthyroidism and ophthalmopathy. RNA transcripts were the template for amplifying TCR beta CDR3 regions. The HTBI primer set drove a first-round RT-PCR of the TCR CDR3. MiXCR, run by TCRdb on the multiplex PCR reads, gives a single entry per CDR3 protein. The data hold roughly 570,000 distinct CDR3 sequences, with about 43% observed a single time. Sample: peripheral blood or thyroid tissue (not recorded which). The receptors originated from an adult woman with Graves' disease, either hyperthyroidism or ophthalmopathy (not recorded which).

On this clonotype: A read error may be the cause here, since a much bigger clone is one base away. The rearrangement links TRBV7-8 to TRBJ1-6; 10 bases fit TRBD1. This CDR3 contains 14 residues. Germline values: CDR1 SGHVS, CDR2 FQNEAQ. The CDR3 region is CVSSSGQGSSPLHF. The CDR3 nucleotides are TGTGTCAGCAGCTCGGGACAGGGGAGTTCACCCCTCCACTTT.

The V gene is TRBV25-1, the J gene TRBJ1-6; 8 positions match TRBD1. Germline V gene data show CDR1 as MGHDK and CDR2 as SYGVNS. The CDR3 is 14 amino acids. The V segment lost 5 bases and the J segment 8 bases; nucleotides outside the gene matches: 5. CDR3 protein: CASSRTGLDSPLHF. CDR3 DNA: TGTGCCAGCAGTCGGACAGGGTTGGATTCACCCCTCCACTTT.

In DNA, the CDR3 is TGTGCCACCAGCGTCCGAGGGGCTAATTCACCCCTCCACTTT. Its protein product is CATSVRGANSPLHF. The chain uses TRBV15 and TRBJ1-6, with D perhaps matching TRBD1 (5 bases). CDR3 length equals 14 residues. Trimming left V 5 bases short and J 6 bases short, with 11 bases between. Germline V gene sequence: CDR1 LNHNV, CDR2 YYDKDF (reference sequence).

This clonotype was counted a single time. The chain has TRBV15 and TRBJ2-7; 8 bases are a match to TRBD2. The CDR3 has 13 residues. The ends lost 3 bases at V and 3 bases at J; junction bases unmatched: 1. CDR1 is LNHNV, CDR2 YYDKDF, per germline (reference sequence). CDR3 coding DNA: TGTGCCACCAGCAGGCTAGCGGGCTACGAGCAGTACTTC. Its protein is CATSRLAGYEQYF.

The chain carries TRBV28 and TRBJ2-7; 10 bases align to TRBD2. J was trimmed by 7 bases and V by 10 bases; bases with no gene match: 10. Germline assignment: CDR1 MDHEN and CDR2 SYDVKM. This CDR3 comprises 13 residues. CDR3 coding DNA: TGTGCCACCACAGCGGGAGGGCGTCTAGAGCAGTACTTC. It is translated as CATTAGGRLEQYF.

This clonotype has ten or more counts. V usage is TRBV7-9 and J usage is TRBJ1-1; D may be TRBD1 (6 bases). This CDR3 is 14 amino acids long. Germline CDR1 reads SEHNR; CDR2 reads FQNEAQ (reference sequence). V shed 1 base and J shed 4 bases, with 10 bases lying between them. The CDR3 DNA is TGTGCCAGCAGCTTAGGGGGGGGCAGCACTGAAGCTTTCTTT. Translating it yields CASSLGGGSTEAFF.

This clonotype has a count of ten or more. This rearrangement joins TRBV4-1 to TRBJ2-7; 9 nucleotides match TRBD1. Germline CDR1 MGHRA, CDR2 YSYEKL. CDR3 length: 16 amino acids. Unmatched junction bases numbered 6, after V lost 1 base and J lost 2 bases. The DNA of the CDR3 is TGCGCCAGCAGCCAAGCCTCGCGGGACAGGGCCTACGAGCAGTACTTC. Amino acids: CASSQASRDRAYEQYF.

The chain has TRBV7-9 and TRBJ1-5, with D uncertain. The V gene lost 5 bases and the J gene lost 4 bases, with 15 bases spanning the gap. Germline values: CDR1 SEHNR, CDR2 FQNEAQ (reference sequence). The CDR3 contains 15 residues. The CDR3 DNA reads TGTGCCAGCAGCCGGGAGGCCGAGGAGAATCAGCCCCAGCATTTT. Translating gives CASSREAEENQPQHF.

This clonotype occurred many times. The V call is TRBV4-1, the J call TRBJ2-7; no clear D gene. This CDR3 contains 14 residues. The germline gives CDR1 MGHRA, CDR2 YSYEKL. The V and J ends lost 1 base and 4 bases respectively, with 11 bases between them. CDR3 residues: CASSQVVPSYEQYF. In DNA, the CDR3 is TGCGCCAGCAGCCAAGTGGTACCCTCGTACGAGCAGTACTTC.

The V and J genes are TRBV7-2 and TRBJ1-5, with no clear D. V shed 3 bases and J shed 11 bases, with 5 bases lying between them. This CDR3 comprises 10 residues. The V gene's germline CDR1 is SGHTA and CDR2 FQGNSA. CDR3 in amino acids: CASSFRAQHF. For the CDR3, the DNA is TGTGCCAGCAGCTTCCGGGCCCAGCATTTT.

This clonotype has a count of ten or more. The genes are TRBV9 and TRBJ1-5; tentatively, D is TRBD1 (5 bases). The V end was cut by 0 bases, the J end by 7 bases, with 14 bases between. The CDR3 loop spans 15 amino acids. Germline loops: CDR1 SGDLS, CDR2 YYNGEE. CDR3 coding DNA: TGTGCCAGCAGCGTAGGTTCGGGGGTAAGCCAGCCCCAGCATTTT. This codes for CASSVGSGVSQPQHF.

The gene calls are TRBV27 and TRBJ1-1; maybe TRBD1 (6 bases). The germline V and J ends were trimmed by 2 bases and 2 bases, with 9 bases remaining between them. Germline CDR1 and CDR2: MNHEY and SMNVEV (reference sequence). The CDR3 length is 14 residues. CDR3: CASSLRGINTEAFF. The DNA of the CDR3 is TGTGCCAGCAGTTTAAGGGGGATAAACACTGAAGCTTTCTTT.